Sequencing of this T cell receptor (beta chain) was carried out in a study of T cells in Graves' hyperthyroidism and ophthalmopathy. Template material for amplifying TCR beta CDR3 regions consisted of RNA transcripts. HTBI primers were the set used in a first-round RT-PCR of the TCR CDR3. Each CDR3 protein gets one entry after TCRdb re-called the multiplex PCR reads with MiXCR. The sample records some 460,000 distinct CDR3 sequences, around 14% being singletons. Diagnoses were made from clinical symptoms, serum measures (thyroxine and TRAb), thyroid ultrasound and orbital computed tomography. Fresh peripheral blood, approximately 9.6 ml, yielded the PBMCs. This clonotype has at least ten counts. Its specificity is not known. Broader study findings: Most thyroid clonotypes expanded above 0.001 appeared in blood too. Ophthalmopathy, as predicted by the model, came a median 6.5 months after the prediction.

This CDR3 comprises 14 residues. Losses at the gene ends were 6 bases for V and 2 bases for J; bases not matched to a gene: 7. Germline V gene data show CDR1 as MDHEN and CDR2 as SYDVKM. Sequenced material: blood. The origin of this receptor is a woman aged 18-30 years with Graves' hyperthyroidism. The V gene is TRBV28, the J gene TRBJ2-7, with 7 bases fitting TRBD2. The CDR3, as DNA: TGTGCCAGCAGCTGGGAGGGGTATGCCTACGAGCAGTACTTC. Residues: CASSWEGYAYEQYF.